The present T cell receptor beta chain was sequenced within a study of regulatory T cells in long-lasting Graves disease. Points from the study as a whole: The TCR repertoire of persistent Graves' patients was less diverse than that of newly diagnosed ones. Favored usage of TRBV28, TRBJ1-2 and TRBJ2-5 was recorded in persistent disease.

Building the TCR beta libraries relied on iRepertoire HTBI primers, and CDR3 regions underwent Arm-PCR. TCRdb reprocessed the multiplex PCR reads via MiXCR and lists one record per CDR3 protein. The sample lists a few hundred thousand distinct CDR3 sequences, 20% to 25% seen once, with less than 9% in the top ten. This sample's time point: persistent/refractory GD, antithyroid drugs over 5 years with positive TRAb. PBMCs were the source of the RNA used for TCR sequencing. The length of the CDR3 is 16 residues. Trimming took off 1 base at V and 1 base at J, with 10 bases between the two ends. From germline, CDR1 is SGHTA and CDR2 FQGNSA. As to this clonotype: The antigen remains undetermined.

The clonotype was recovered from a female donor with Graves disease. The specimen comprised peripheral blood mononuclear cells (PBMCs), sampled when the disease was refractory, from a patient treated with antithyroid drugs. The V gene is TRBV7-2, the J gene TRBJ2-2, with D uncertain. Written as DNA, the CDR3 is TGTGCCAGCAGCTTAGGGGTTACTGTGAACACCGGGGAGCTGTTTTTT. Translation gives CASSLGVTVNTGELFF. The whole variable domain, filled in from reference TRBV7-2 and TRBJ2-2, reads GAGVSQSPSNKVTEKGKDVELRCDPISGHTALYWYRQSLGQGLEFLIYFQGNSAPDKSGLPSDRFSAERTGGSVSTLTIQRTQQEDSAVYLCASSLGVTVNTGELFFGEGSRLTVL.